One sample yielded the 11 T cell receptor beta chains listed below, sequenced in a study of blood T cell repertoires in COVID-19. Sequenced by immunoSEQ multiplex PCR; TCRdb stores in-frame clones only, minus some. The sample records approximately 190,000 clones, roughly 87% being singletons. The sequencing sample was made of peripheral blood. All receptors come from a woman aged 55 to 70 with COVID-19, enrolled during active disease.

The rearrangement links TRBV6-1 to TRBJ1-2, with 7 bases identical to TRBD1. The CDR3 has 15 residues. After removal of 2 bases from V and 7 bases from J, the junction contained 10 bases not matched to a gene. The germline V gene encodes CDR1 MNHNS and CDR2 SASEGT. CDR3: CASSETLDRALGYTF. As DNA, the CDR3 is TGTGCCAGCAGTGAAACCCTTGACAGGGCTCTTGGCTACACCTTC.

The chain is built from TRBV7-3 and TRBJ2-3; no clear D gene. Deletions cut 5 bases from V and 2 bases from J, with 8 bases between. Germline V CDR1 and CDR2: SGHTA, FQGTGA. The CDR3 runs to 13 residues. The CDR3 loop reads CASSQENTDTQYF. The CDR3 DNA follows: TGTGCCAGCAGCCAAGAGAACACAGATACGCAGTATTTT.

The chain employs TRBV4-1 and TRBJ1-6, with a tentative D call TRBD1 (5 bases). Trimming took off 1 base at V and 1 base at J, with 11 bases between the two ends. Germline CDR1 reads MGHRA; CDR2 reads YSYEKL. The CDR3 contains 17 residues. CDR3 DNA sequence: TGCGCCAGCAGCCAAGTGGAAGGGGCGTCCTATAATTCACCCCTCCACTTT. It is translated as CASSQVEGASYNSPLHF.

The chain links TRBV6-2 or TRBV6-3 to TRBJ2-2, with 16 bases lining up with TRBD2. This CDR3 region has 20 residues. Germline trimming cut 5 bases from V and 3 bases from J; bases unmatched to any gene: 12. Germline V lookup: CDR1 MNHEY, CDR2 SVGEGT. In DNA, the CDR3 is TGTGCCAGCAGTCCGGGACTAGCGGGAGGGCCCGGGATAGACACCGGGGAGCTGTTTTTT. Protein product: CASSPGLAGGPGIDTGELFF.

The chain uses TRBV10-3 and TRBJ1-2, with 7 bases that match TRBD1. Germline assignment: CDR1 ENHRY and CDR2 SYGVKD. V lost 6 bases, J lost 8 bases, and 12 bases stayed unmatched. This CDR3 has 14 amino acids. The CDR3 region has the DNA TGTGCCATCAGGGGGACAGCCGCTTCGTGGGGCTACACCTTC. Its translation: CAIRGTAASWGYTF.

This sequence joins TRBV28 and TRBJ1-2; TRBD1 matches 10 bases. The germline gives CDR1 MDHEN, CDR2 SYDVKM. J was trimmed by 6 bases and V by 3 bases; bases with no gene match: 10. The CDR3 extends over 16 amino acids. The CDR3 DNA reads as TGTGCCAGCAGTTTTCACACAGACAGGGGGCGTCATGGCTACACCTTC. This gives the protein CASSFHTDRGRHGYTF.

This sequence joins TRBV7-2 and TRBJ2-7; the D gene is possibly TRBD2 (5 bases). Trimming shortened V by 0 bases and J by 0 bases, and 9 bases separated the two germline ends. The CDR3 sequence is 15 residues long. Germline V gene data show CDR1 as SGHTA and CDR2 as FQGNSA. This CDR3 reads CASSLARGSSYEQYF. CDR3 DNA sequence: TGTGCCAGCAGCTTAGCACGGGGAAGCTCCTACGAGCAGTACTTC.

V usage is TRBV10-3 and J usage is TRBJ1-1; TRBD1 agrees at 7 bases. In germline, CDR1 is ENHRY, CDR2 SYGVKD. With 6 bases clipped from V and 0 bases from J, the junction kept 1 base outside the gene matches. The CDR3 loop spans 13 amino acids. Written as DNA, the CDR3 is TGTGCCATCAGCGGGACAGTGAACACTGAAGCTTTCTTT. It specifies CAISGTVNTEAFF.

V is TRBV21-1 and J is TRBJ1-2; the tabulated D call, TRBD1, remains unverified against the DNA. TRBV21-1 is annotated as a pseudogene. The CDR3 spans 16 residues. CDR3 sequence (DNA): TGTGCCAGCAGCCGGGACAGGGGGTCGGTAGGCTATGGCTACACCTTC. Translation gives CASSRDRGSVGYGYTF.

The chain recombines TRBV3-1 (or the pseudogene TRBV3-2) with TRBJ1-4; a weak D match, TRBD1 (5 bases). Trimming pared 4 bases from V and 0 bases from J, leaving 9 bases between. The germline CDR1 and CDR2 sequences are LGHDT and YNNKEL (reference sequence). This CDR3 is built from 15 residues. CDR3 protein: CASSLRTTTNEKLFF. In nucleotides, the CDR3 is TGTGCCAGCAGCCTTCGGACAACAACTAATGAAAAACTGTTTTTT.

The chain employs TRBV6-5 and TRBJ1-4; D unclear. V was shortened by 0 bases and J by 0 bases, with 8 bases between the two germline ends. Germline-derived CDR1 and CDR2 are MNHEY and SVGAGI. The CDR3 extends over 16 amino acids. The CDR3 reads CASSYSNPATNEKLFF. The CDR3 coding sequence is TGTGCCAGCAGTTACTCGAACCCAGCAACTAATGAAAAACTGTTTTTT.